This T cell receptor beta chain was sequenced during a study of OX40 agonist ivuxolimab in advanced cancers. General study points: Partial responders treated at 0.1-3.0 mg/kg exhibited clonal expansion among the lowest measured. Mean expanded clone counts were higher in CD8+ than CD4+ T cells.

Germline assignment: CDR1 LGHNA and CDR2 YNFKEQ. This CDR3 is built from 14 residues. Trimming cost V 0 bases and J 2 bases, with 5 bases left between them. Using immunoSEQ multiplex PCR, the repertoire was profiled, and TCRdb retains in-frame clones only, with some absent. The sample includes tens of thousands of clones, 86% of them seen just once. For this clone: Its cognate antigen is unknown.

The material was CD4+ or CD8+ T cells sorted from blood, obtained in a trial of the OX40 agonist ivuxolimab. This sequence originates from an adult with an advanced solid tumor such as melanoma, head and neck, liver or kidney cancer. The chain uses TRBV4-2 and TRBJ2-1; a weak D match, TRBD1 (5 bases). The CDR3 here is CASSQDRAYNEQFF. In nucleotides, the CDR3 is TGTGCCAGCAGCCAAGACAGGGCCTACAATGAGCAGTTCTTC.